This T cell receptor beta chain is from a study of spatial heterogeneity in lung cancer. Across the study: The study consistently detected more beta-chain than alpha-chain sequences.

Comments on this clonotype: Its matching antigen is unknown.

Germline V gene lookup returns CDR1 MNHEY and CDR2 SMNVEV (reference sequence). The CDR3 runs 13 residues. Trimming left V 6 bases short and J 5 bases short, with 13 bases between. Overall study results and limits: Resection blood, more than follow-up blood, showed ubiquitous expanded tumor TCRs.

A single record per CDR3 protein comes from TCRdb applying MiXCR to the 5' RACE reads. Of 15,000 to 20,000 distinct CDR3 sequences in the sample, more than 8% were seen once. Time point in this sample: blood at routine non-recurrence follow-up after resection. Whole RNA from tumor, nontumor lung or frozen PBMC was sequenced unsorted. This material consisted of PBMCs, taken at follow-up. This receptor was obtained from a male donor with early-stage non-small cell lung cancer. The chain couples TRBV27 to TRBJ2-5; a weak D match, TRBD1 (6 bases). This chain's CDR3 is CASSPWGQETQYF. CDR3 in DNA: TGTGCCAGCAGCCCCTGGGGGCAGGAGACCCAGTACTTC.